The 13 T cell receptor beta chains given below trace back to one sample, sequenced in a study of cytomegalovirus exposure and HLA in healthy donors (TCRdb year 2017). Library prep was done by the immunoSEQ multiplex PCR assay. The multiplex PCR relied on a mix of 60 forward primers for TCR Vbeta segments and 13 reverse primers for TCR Jbeta segments. Entries here come from immuneACCESS through TCRdb and include only in-frame sequences with V and J called. Some clones fail to appear in such tables; in the studies checked, an unresolved V gene covers under half of the shortfall, and the cause of the remainder is unknown. This sample lists around 230,000 clones; roughly 78% were detected once. Less than 0.6% of the sample is held by the ten biggest clonotypes. Sequenced input: PBMCs. The receptors here all came from a boy younger than 18 in good health and CMV-seronegative.

V gene TRBV18 combines with J gene TRBJ1-4, with TRBD1 as a possible D gene (6 bases). Looked up from germline, CDR1 is KGHSH and CDR2 is LQKENI. The CDR3 has 15 residues. V was cut by 2 bases and J by 4 bases, with 11 bases left in between. The DNA of the CDR3 is TGTGCCAGCTCACCATCAGGGGCCGGTAATGAAAAACTGTTTTTT. Its translation is CASSPSGAGNEKLFF.

The chain links TRBV5-6 to TRBJ2-3; 10 bases line up with TRBD2. The CDR3 has 18 amino acids. Germline values: CDR1 SGHDT, CDR2 YYEEEE. Losses at the gene ends were 4 bases for V and 6 bases for J; bases not matched to a gene: 17. CDR3 in amino acids: CASSPQTSGRADTDTQYF. CDR3 DNA sequence: TGTGCCAGCAGCCCCCAGACCAGCGGGAGGGCCGATACTGATACGCAGTATTTT.

The gene calls are TRBV5-1 and TRBJ1-4; D is uncertain. The CDR3 spans 13 residues. Germline lookup yields CDR1 SGHRS and CDR2 YFSETQ. V shed 8 bases and J shed 0 bases, with 8 bases lying between them. In DNA form, the CDR3 reads TGCGCCAGTTCAGTAACAACTAATGAAAAACTGTTTTTT. Protein: CASSVTTNEKLFF.

The gene calls are TRBV30 and TRBJ1-2; D possibly corresponds to TRBD1 (6 bases). Germline V CDR1 and CDR2: GTSNPN, SVGIG (reference sequence). V lost 1 base and J lost 7, with 16 bases in between. There are 14 residues in the CDR3. The CDR3, as DNA: TGTGCCTGGAGTGGTGGCAGGGGATTTGGTGGCTACACCTTC. Translating gives CAWSGGRGFGGYTF.

V and J are TRBV10-3 and TRBJ2-1; 8 nucleotides line up with TRBD1. With 6 bases clipped from V and 5 bases from J, the junction kept 6 bases outside the gene matches. Germline loops: CDR1 ENHRY, CDR2 SYGVKD. The CDR3 spans 14 residues. Written as DNA, the CDR3 is TGTGCCATCAGGGAGGCAGGGGGCAACAATGAGCAGTTCTTC. It is translated as CAIREAGGNNEQFF.

V is TRBV10-2 and J is TRBJ2-7; 9 bases map to TRBD2. This CDR3 is built from 16 residues. CDR1 and CDR2 (germline): WSHSY, SAAADI. Trimming at V came to 7 bases and at J to 0 bases, leaving 10 bases not matched to a gene. CDR3 loop: CASTLWSGRTSYEQYF. CDR3 DNA sequence: TGCGCCAGCACCCTGTGGAGCGGGAGGACCTCCTACGAGCAGTACTTC.

The rearrangement joins TRBV6-5 to TRBJ2-2; D is possibly TRBD1 (5 bases). The CDR3 sequence is 15 residues long. V was pared by 6 bases and J by 1 base, with 12 bases between. Per the germline V gene, CDR1 is MNHEY and CDR2 is SVGAGI. DNA for the CDR3: TGTGCCAGCAGCTCAGGGTTTGGGAACACCGGGGAGCTGTTTTTT. It translates to CASSSGFGNTGELFF.

The rearrangement links TRBV5-1 to TRBJ1-2; no firm D call. Looked up from germline, CDR1 is SGHRS and CDR2 is YFSETQ. The CDR3 length is 13 residues. Trimming shortened V by 1 base and J by 6 bases, and 10 bases separated the two germline ends. CDR3: CASSLPQKHGYTF. The CDR3 coding sequence is TGCGCCAGCAGCTTGCCCCAGAAACATGGCTACACCTTC. The full variable domain, its missing parts supplied by reference TRBV5-1 and TRBJ1-2, is KAGVTQTPRYLIKTRGQQVTLSCSPISGHRSVSWYQQTPGQGLQFLFEYFSETQRNKGNFPGRFSGRQFSNSRSEMNVSTLELGDSALYLCASSLPQKHGYTFGSGTRLTVV.

A note on this clone: One end of the junction does not line up with germline, which may come from a read error. Here the CDR3 DNA reads TGTTCCAGCAGCCCGGCCCGCCGGACAGGTGGATCTAACTATGGCTACACCTTC. This sequence encodes CSSSPARRTGGSNYGYTF. This sequence joins TRBV7-9 and TRBJ1-2, with TRBD1 matching 7 bases. Germline-derived CDR1 and CDR2 are SEHNR and FQNEAQ (reference sequence). The CDR3 totals 18 residues.

V usage is TRBV5-1 and J usage is TRBJ2-5; perhaps TRBD2 as D (7 bases). V gave up 5 bases and J gave up 2 bases, with 16 bases separating them. Germline assignment: CDR1 SGHRS and CDR2 YFSETQ. The CDR3 totals 15 residues. The CDR3 DNA follows: TGCGCCAGCAGACCGGAGGGGGGGTGGCAAGAGACCCAGTACTTC. Translating gives CASRPEGGWQETQYF.

This sequence joins TRBV7-8 and TRBJ1-3; 7 bases are a match to TRBD1. Germline CDR1 reads SGHVS; CDR2 reads FQNEAQ. J was trimmed by 4 bases and V by 7 bases; bases with no gene match: 4. This CDR3 is 13 amino acids long. Written as DNA, the CDR3 is TGTGCCAGCATCTCAGGGGGAGGAAACACCATATATTTT. Residues: CASISGGGNTIYF.

This sequence joins TRBV27 and TRBJ2-7, with D tentatively TRBD2 (6 bases). CDR1 and CDR2 from the germline V gene are MNHEY and SMNVEV (reference sequence). V dropped 2 bases and J dropped 4 bases, with 12 bases sitting between them. This CDR3 region has 14 residues. The CDR3 bases are TGTGCCAGCAGTTTAGGGGGGATACCTTACGAGCAGTACTTC. This sequence encodes CASSLGGIPYEQYF.

V and J are TRBV5-6 and TRBJ1-2; D unclear. The CDR3 loop spans 17 amino acids. Germline values: CDR1 SGHDT, CDR2 YYEEEE. V was trimmed by 1 base and J by 4 bases, leaving 20 bases between them. Here the CDR3 reads CASSLLGGGYTIYGYTF. CDR3 nucleotides: TGTGCCAGCAGCTTGTTGGGCGGAGGGTACACCATCTATGGCTACACCTTC. The variable domain in full, with the rest retrieved from reference TRBV5-6 and TRBJ1-2, is DAGVTQSPTHLIKTRGQQVTLRCSPKSGHDTVSWYQQALGQGPQFIFQYYEEEERQRGNFPDRFSGHQFPNYSSELNVNALLLGDSALYLCASSLLGGGYTIYGYTFGSGTRLTVV.